The entry that follows covers one TCR beta chain sequence. It has no known antigen specificity. Nothing much larger sits one base from this clone, and base qualities are not available. From the cysteine up to the phenylalanine, the CDR3 has a length of 15 residues. Solely the CDR3 DNA is kept, with 45 bases framed from the first base. Trimming at the junction amounts to 3 bases on V and 9 bases on J, and the germline ends lie 18 bases apart. The germline V gene sets CDR1 to MNHNS and CDR2 to SASEGT. During the collection period, no infections or other immune events were recorded for the healthy donors. Time-dependent variance in a beta-binomial model of T-cell clone differential abundance was calibrated using healthy-donor blood repertoires as a training cohort. The training cohort was composed of about 10 healthy donors, 3 female and 7 male. Donor ages ranged from about 29 to 65 years, with an average of about 44 years. Obtained from a commercial supplier, whole blood was collected from each healthy donor at three time points set around two weeks apart. Genomic DNA was extracted from unsorted whole blood for immunosequencing.

The immunoSEQ Assay, which uses bias-controlled multiplex PCR amplification of genomic DNA, was used to profile TCRbeta CDR3 regions. From the authors' description of their analysis: The absolute abundance of each unique TCRbeta CDR3 region was quantified after sequences were collapsed and filtered. Differential abundance was tested with two models: a binomial (Fisher-equivalent) model and a beta-binomial model that adds time-dependent variance fitted from healthy donors. Any clone with fewer than 5 combined templates was excluded, and a clone was called differentially abundant if its Benjamini-Hochberg FDR was below 0.01. Using the form v = (b*log(k)+a)^2, the beta-binomial variance was modeled as a function of the total template count across the two samples. TCRdb retrieved this table from immuneACCESS and kept in-frame rearrangements only. Not all clones are present; in checked studies, unresolved V genes account for under half, and no reason is known for the remainder. V, J and clone size derive from that table, while D and trimming were established from the DNA sequence. In all, the sample holds approximately 130,000 clones, and approximately 84% of those were seen once. Around 3.3% of the sample is taken by the ten largest.

The data are from a study of identifying expanded T cells in peripheral blood (dated by TCRdb to the late 2010s). At the level of the whole study: Technical replicates were generated by sequencing separate aliquots of the same genomic DNA pool, and four replicates were compared pairwise. Summary of the overall study and its limitations: The authors expected that biological variance in healthy repertoires might rise further over much longer intervals, such as months to years. In all healthy donors, the variance in clone template counts between samples taken about 14 days apart rose significantly as total template count increased. Across all healthy-donor time intervals, the beta-binomial model significantly cut both the number of clones called differentially abundant and the false-positive rate. The binomial model flagged around 1.2 differentially abundant clones between technical replicates but about 16.4 over around two weeks and over 18 over four weeks.

The V and J genes are TRBV6-1 and TRBJ1-5; tentative D gene TRBD1, with 6 bases matching. Source material: blood. This TCR came from a person between 18 and 70 years old in good health. CDR3 region: CASSEASGARAPQHF. In nucleotide form, the sequence is TGTGCCAGCAGTGAGGCGTCAGGGGCTCGGGCGCCCCAGCATTTT.